These 25 T cell receptor beta chains came from one sample sequenced in a study of shared clonotypes between healthy human individuals. Here immunoSEQ multiplex PCR was the method, and the copy in TCRdb shows in-frame clones only, minus some. The sample lists around 1.1 million clones, 70% to 80% occurring once. The sample taken for sequencing was memory CD4+ T cells from PBMCs. Subset indicated: CD45RA-negative fraction. These receptors were taken from a man between 18 and 29 years old in good health. Some clones in this sample may be carry-over from other donors' samples.

In its sample, this clone was seen once. The chain carries TRBV9 and TRBJ2-7; TRBD2 matches 12 bases. With V trimmed by 3 bases and J by 5 bases, 9 bases remained unmatched. Germline V CDR1 and CDR2: SGDLS, YYNGEE. This CDR3 has 16 amino acids. The CDR3 region has the DNA TGTGCCAGCAGCGCCCTGACTAGCGGGAGTTGGAACGAGCAGTACTTC. Translating gives CASSALTSGSWNEQYF.

This clone was counted between two and nine times. The V call is TRBV29-1, the J call TRBJ1-2; maybe TRBD1 (5 bases). Germline CDR1 SQVTM, CDR2 ANQGSEA. The CDR3 has 14 residues. Trimming took 3 bases from V and 4 from J, leaving 15 bases between them. The CDR3 region is CSVEGRGVAYGYTF. The CDR3 DNA sequence: TGCAGCGTTGAGGGGCGGGGGGTGGCCTATGGCTACACCTTC. Based on the CDR3 plus reference TRBV29-1 and TRBJ1-2, the full variable domain is SAVISQKPSRDICQRGTSLTIQCQVDSQVTMMFWYRQQPGQSLTLIATANQGSEATYESGFVIDKFPISRPNLTFSTLTVSNMSPEDSSIYLCSVEGRGVAYGYTFGSGTRLTVV.

The chain has TRBV7-2 and TRBJ1-5, with TRBD1 as a possible D gene (5 bases). The CDR3 runs 14 residues. V lost 4 bases, J lost 10 bases, and 17 bases lay in between. Looked up from germline, CDR1 is SGHTA and CDR2 is FQGNSA. For the CDR3, the DNA is TGTGCCAGCAGCTCTAGGACACTCCTTCCCCCCCAGCATTTT. This translates into CASSSRTLLPPQHF.

This chain connects TRBV27 to TRBJ1-1; D is unresolved. The V gene's germline CDR1 is MNHEY and CDR2 SMNVEV (reference sequence). CDR3 length equals 14 residues. The V end was cut by 4 bases, the J end by 2 bases, with 11 bases between. CDR3 coding DNA: TGTGCCAGCAGTTCCCCAACAGTTAACACTGAAGCTTTCTTT. Protein product: CASSSPTVNTEAFF.

This rearrangement joins TRBV7-9 to TRBJ2-1, with D unresolved. The CDR3 has 10 residues. Between the trimmed V and J ends, which lost 8 bases and 5 bases, there was a span of 4 bases. The germline CDR1 and CDR2 sequences are SEHNR and FQNEAQ (reference sequence). The CDR3 DNA reads as TGTGCCAGCGGCAACAATGAGCAGTTCTTC. This codes for CASGNNEQFF.

The chain combines TRBV30 with TRBJ2-3; a weak D match, TRBD2 (6 bases). The CDR3 totals 14 residues. CDR1 and CDR2 from the germline V gene are GTSNPN and SVGIG (reference sequence). The V end lost 3 bases, the J end lost 4 bases, and 14 bases lay between the germline ends. This CDR3 is CAWSHQGGADTQYF. The CDR3 nucleotides are TGTGCCTGGAGCCATCAGGGAGGCGCAGATACGCAGTATTTT.

This sequence joins TRBV15 and TRBJ2-3, with D possibly matching TRBD2 (6 bases). Per germline, CDR1 LNHNV and CDR2 YYDKDF (reference sequence). The CDR3 has 17 amino acids. V lost 0 bases, J lost 0 bases, and 13 bases lay in between. CDR3 residues: CATSREGLAPSTDTQYF. DNA for the CDR3: TGTGCCACCAGCAGAGAAGGGCTAGCGCCCAGCACAGATACGCAGTATTTT.

The V and J genes are TRBV2 and TRBJ1-3; 7 nucleotides agree with TRBD1. V was pared by 4 bases and J by 1 base, with 10 bases of the junction left unmatched. The length of the CDR3 is 17 residues. CDR1 is SNHLY and CDR2 is FYNNEI in the germline V gene. The CDR3 is CASSGGGGATSGNTIYF. The CDR3 bases are TGTGCCAGCAGTGGTGGAGGGGGCGCCACTTCTGGAAACACCATATATTTT.

The chain carries TRBV5-1 and TRBJ1-2; 7 bases line up with TRBD1. CDR3 length: 14 residues. Per germline, CDR1 SGHRS and CDR2 YFSETQ. V lost 4 bases, J lost 4 bases, and 7 bases stayed unmatched. The CDR3 bases are TGCGCCAGCAGCCCCGACAGGGTGAGCTATGGCTACACCTTC. Translation gives CASSPDRVSYGYTF.

This clone was detected only a few times. The genes are TRBV28 and TRBJ1-4; TRBD1 might be the D (6 bases). The CDR3 has 14 residues. Germline CDR1 reads MDHEN; CDR2 reads SYDVKM. The ends were cut back, 6 bases at V and 13 bases at J, with 21 bases in the middle. The CDR3: CASSPRDTLEGLFF. In nucleotides, the CDR3 is TGTGCCAGCAGCCCCCGGGACACACTGGAGGGACTGTTTTTT. The variable domain in full, completed from reference TRBV28 and TRBJ1-4, reads DVKVTQSSRYLVKRTGEKVFLECVQDMDHENMFWYRQDPGLGLRLIYFSYDVKMKEKGDIPEGYSVSREKKERFSLILESASTNQTSMYLCASSPRDTLEGLFFGSGTQLSVL.

CDR3 amino acids: CASGDSGTDTQYF. For the CDR3, the DNA is TGTGCCAGCGGGGACAGTGGCACAGATACGCAGTATTTT. The rearrangement links TRBV2 to TRBJ2-3; 7 bases map to TRBD1. The CDR3 extends over 13 amino acids. Germline V gives CDR1 SNHLY, CDR2 FYNNEI. The V segment lost 8 bases and the J segment 1 base; nucleotides outside the gene matches: 3.

V and J are TRBV18 and TRBJ2-7, with TRBD1 identical over 8 bases. This CDR3 spans 14 amino acids. Germline V lookup: CDR1 KGHSH, CDR2 LQKENI. J lost 2 bases, V lost 3 bases, and 3 bases had no gene match. In nucleotides, the CDR3 is TGTGCCAGCTCACCGGGACAGGAGACCTACGAGCAGTACTTC. Translated, it gives CASSPGQETYEQYF.

As for this clone: Other DNA sequences in this sample translate to the same CDR3. The chain carries TRBV5-1 and TRBJ2-7; 8 nucleotides line up with TRBD2. Germline V gene data show CDR1 as SGHRS and CDR2 as YFSETQ. V gave up 2 bases and J gave up 2 bases; unmatched junction bases: 3. This CDR3 comprises 14 residues. CDR3 region: CASSLTSGPYEQYF. The CDR3 DNA reads TGCGCCAGCAGCTTAACTAGCGGACCCTACGAGCAGTACTTC.

V gene TRBV5-6 combines with J gene TRBJ1-6; D may be TRBD1 (5 bases). V lost 4 bases and J 10 bases, leaving 12 bases between the germline ends. The length of the CDR3 is 13 residues. Germline V gene data show CDR1 as SGHDT and CDR2 as YYEEEE. For the CDR3, the DNA is TGTGCCAGCAGCGCGGGGGGAGGCTCACCCCTCCACTTT. Amino acid sequence: CASSAGGGSPLHF.

The CDR3 coding sequence is TGTGCCAGCTCCCCGAGCATAGCGGGAGGCGGCACCGGGGAGCTGTTTTTT. Encoded protein: CASSPSIAGGGTGELFF. The rearrangement joins TRBV18 to TRBJ2-2; 10 nucleotides agree with TRBD2. The CDR3 runs to 17 residues. Germline V gene data show CDR1 as KGHSH and CDR2 as LQKENI. V lost 6 bases and J lost 4; bases outside the gene matches: 11.

CDR3 in amino acids: CASSPRSRSGGTEAFF. The CDR3 DNA reads TGCGCCAGCAGCCCGCGAAGCAGGTCGGGGGGTACTGAAGCTTTCTTT. The chain has TRBV5-1 and TRBJ1-1; weak D call: TRBD1 (5 bases). The CDR3 contains 16 residues. The V gene's germline CDR1 is SGHRS and CDR2 YFSETQ. Trimming took off 4 bases at V and 5 bases at J, with 21 bases between the two ends. Drawing the rest from reference TRBV5-1 and TRBJ1-1, the complete variable domain is KAGVTQTPRYLIKTRGQQVTLSCSPISGHRSVSWYQQTPGQGLQFLFEYFSETQRNKGNFPGRFSGRQFSNSRSEMNVSTLELGDSALYLCASSPRSRSGGTEAFFGQGTRLTVV.

Turning to this clone: This sample also contains other DNA sequences that code for the same CDR3. The CDR3 reads CASSPRGPNTGELFF. The CDR3, as DNA: TGTGCCAGCAGCCCCAGGGGGCCGAACACCGGGGAGCTGTTTTTT. The chain is built from TRBV7-3 and TRBJ2-2, with 8 bases that match TRBD1. The CDR3 spans 15 residues. The junction had 2 bases not matched to a gene; V was cut back by 5 bases and J by 0 bases. Germline CDR1 reads SGHTA; CDR2 reads FQGTGA.

This clone has only a few counts. Here the CDR3 DNA reads TGTGCCAGCAGTGACCGGACAGGGTTCACTGAAGCTTTCTTT. It yields the protein CASSDRTGFTEAFF. The J gene is TRBJ1-1, the V gene TRBV6-1; 8 bases agree with TRBD1. This CDR3 has 14 residues. V lost 3 bases and J lost 4; bases outside the gene matches: 4. The germline CDR1 and CDR2 sequences are MNHNS and SASEGT.

The rearrangement links TRBV7-2 to TRBJ1-5; D is unresolved. The V and J ends lost 7 bases and 7 bases respectively, with 14 bases between them. This CDR3 is 13 amino acids long. Germline V lookup: CDR1 SGHTA, CDR2 FQGNSA. CDR3 in amino acids: CASTRTDTQPQHF. For the CDR3, the DNA is TGTGCCAGCACCCGGACGGATACCCAGCCCCAGCATTTT.

For this clone: The junction shows a germline mismatch at one end, possibly a read error. The CDR3 loop reads CASSPPSGSYQTF. The CDR3 DNA is TGTGCCAGCTCACCACCCTCGGGGTCCTACCAAACTTTC. The chain links TRBV18 to TRBJ2-7, with a weak D call TRBD2 (5 bases). Looked up from germline, CDR1 is KGHSH and CDR2 is LQKENI. CDR3 size: 13 residues.

The chain employs TRBV4-3 and TRBJ2-3; D might be TRBD2 (6 bases). This CDR3 is built from 14 residues. Per germline, CDR1 LGHNA and CDR2 YSLEER. Trimming took off 2 bases at V and 6 bases at J, with 12 bases between the two ends. In DNA, the CDR3 is TGCGCCAGCAGCCAACAGTCTCGGGAGGATACGCAGTATTTT. Translating gives CASSQQSREDTQYF.

V usage is TRBV5-1 and J usage is TRBJ2-6, with no clear D. Germline values: CDR1 SGHRS, CDR2 YFSETQ. The CDR3 covers 14 residues. The V end was cut by 7 bases, the J end by 0 bases, with 8 bases between. CDR3 coding DNA: TGCGCCAGCTTCGACCGCTCTGGGGCCAACGTCCTGACTTTC. It codes for CASFDRSGANVLTF. Drawing the rest from reference TRBV5-1 and TRBJ2-6, the complete variable domain is KAGVTQTPRYLIKTRGQQVTLSCSPISGHRSVSWYQQTPGQGLQFLFEYFSETQRNKGNFPGRFSGRQFSNSRSEMNVSTLELGDSALYLCASFDRSGANVLTFGAGSRLTVL.

Comments on this clone: Other nucleotide sequences in the sample specify the same CDR3. J is TRBJ2-3 and V is TRBV5-1; TRBD2 agrees at 7 bases. The length of the CDR3 is 14 residues. Germline V CDR1 and CDR2: SGHRS, YFSETQ. J was trimmed by 0 bases and V by 3 bases; bases with no gene match: 1. In DNA form, the CDR3 reads TGCGCCAGCAGCTCGGGGGGTAGCACAGATACGCAGTATTTT. Translation: CASSSGGSTDTQYF.

In this sample, this clone turned up many times. CDR3 DNA sequence: TGTGCCAGCAGCCTCGAGCCATCTGGGGCCAACGTCCTGACTTTC. This sequence encodes CASSLEPSGANVLTF. V is TRBV28 and J is TRBJ2-6; D remains ambiguous. The V gene's germline CDR1 is MDHEN and CDR2 SYDVKM. CDR3 length equals 15 residues. V shed 6 bases and J shed 1 base, with 10 bases lying between them. Variable domain in full (rest from reference TRBV28 and TRBJ2-6): DVKVTQSSRYLVKRTGEKVFLECVQDMDHENMFWYRQDPGLGLRLIYFSYDVKMKEKGDIPEGYSVSREKKERFSLILESASTNQTSMYLCASSLEPSGANVLTFGAGSRLTVL.

CDR3 protein: CATSRVKDTSYTF. In DNA, the CDR3 is TGTGCCACCAGCAGAGTTAAAGACACTAGCTACACCTTC. The chain is built from TRBV15 and TRBJ1-2; D is uncertain. The CDR3 is made up of 13 amino acids. V dropped 1 base and J dropped 9 bases, with 12 bases sitting between them. Germline V gene data show CDR1 as LNHNV and CDR2 as YYDKDF (reference sequence).